These 10 T cell receptor beta chains were sequenced from one sample in a study of tumor-infiltrating lymphocytes in primary liver carcinoma. Between roughly 20 and 31 mg of unsorted bulk tissue served as the source from which RNA and DNA were co-extracted. Priming with a constant-region primer yielded TCR beta cDNA from about 450 ng total RNA. A slightly modified ARM-PCR protocol with three nested multiplex PCR rounds produced these TCR beta libraries. Amplification in the first two PCR rounds was performed using TRBV1-TRBV30 forward primers and a C-beta reverse primer for roughly 10 cycles each. TCRdb re-called the multiplex PCR reads with MiXCR, one entry per CDR3 protein. The sample comprises more than 60,000 distinct CDR3 sequences, about 70% of which are singletons, and around 30% rests with the top ten. Sequencing was carried out using liver tumor tissue from sampling region 4. Subset in this sample: tumor region T4, right-lateral pole. Every receptor here comes from a man aged 40-49 years with primary liver carcinoma and hepatitis B virus infection.

The chain is built from TRBV11-2 and TRBJ2-7, with D unresolved. The CDR3 has 14 residues. CDR1 SGHAT and CDR2 FQNNGV come from the germline V gene. The V end lost 5 bases, the J end lost 4 bases, and 15 bases lay between the germline ends. DNA for the CDR3: TGTGCCAGCAGCCTATCTGTGGGAATATACGAGCAGTACTTC. It translates to CASSLSVGIYEQYF.

Points on this clonotype: The junction shows a germline mismatch at one end, possibly a read error. The chain combines TRBV11-1 with TRBJ2-1; 7 bases match TRBD2. The CDR3 consists of 17 residues. Germline V CDR1 and CDR2: SGHAT, FQDESV (reference sequence). The CDR3 region has the DNA TGTGCCGGCAGCCTGGGACTATCGGGAGAAGTTGGCAATGAGCAATTCTTC. It is translated as CAGSLGLSGEVGNEQFF.

To note about this clonotype: This may stem from a read error, because a much larger clone lies one nucleotide away. The chain combines TRBV2 with TRBJ2-7; 10 bases line up with TRBD1. Germline CDR1 SNHLY, CDR2 FYNNEI. This CDR3 spans 15 amino acids. In DNA, the CDR3 is TGTGCCAGCAGTTTCGACAGGGGGCGTTCGGACGATCAGTACTTC. This gives the protein CASSFDRGRSDDQYF.

As regards this clonotype: The conserved phenylalanine or tryptophan normally closing the CDR3 is absent here, so this likely arose from a read error. The DNA is omitted, as the CDR3 cannot be located on it reliably, and the CDR3 follows TCRdb's listing. The V gene is TRBV10-3, the J gene TRBJ2-5; the table's D call of TRBD2 was not tested on the DNA. The CDR3 sequence runs 18 residues, both termini included. The germline V gene has CDR1 ENHRY and CDR2 SYGVKD. The CDR3 loop reads CAISESSSGRGWQETQCS.

The chain recombines TRBV6-5 with TRBJ2-2, with D unresolved. The CDR3 loop spans 14 amino acids. CDR1 and CDR2 from the germline V gene are MNHEY and SVGAGI. Trimming shortened V by 8 bases and J by 4 bases, and 14 bases separated the two germline ends. The CDR3 is CASYGDLVTGELFF. CDR3 coding DNA: TGTGCCAGCTACGGTGACCTTGTCACCGGGGAGCTGTTTTTT.

For this clonotype: Because it lacks the conserved phenylalanine or tryptophan at the end, this CDR3 is likely a read error. The chain recombines TRBV5-1 with TRBJ1-1; D gene ambiguous. The V gene lost 4 bases and the J gene lost 6 bases, with 13 bases spanning the gap. Per the germline V gene, CDR1 is SGHRS and CDR2 is YFSETQ. The CDR3 loop spans 13 amino acids. In nucleotides, the CDR3 is TGCGCCAGCAGCCCGGAATCGGGAGCTGAAGCTTTCTTA. Translated: CASSPESGAEAFL.

As regards this clonotype: As the CDR3 is not closed by the conserved phenylalanine or tryptophan, this likely results from a read error. The V gene is TRBV11-2, the J gene TRBJ2-1, with 8 bases lining up with TRBD2. This CDR3 contains 16 residues. Germline CDR1 and CDR2: SGHAT and FQNNGV. In DNA, the CDR3 is TGTCCTAGCAGCTTGGATATCGGACTAGCCATGGGTGAGCAGTTCATC. It translates to CPSSLDIGLAMGEQFI.

The CDR3 region is CASNSNKGAADEQFF. The CDR3 DNA reads as TGTGCCAGCAATTCAAACAAGGGGGCTGCGGATGAGCAGTTCTTC. V gene TRBV12-3 or TRBV12-4 combines with J gene TRBJ2-1; TRBD1 matches at 7 bases. The CDR3 contains 15 residues. J lost 8 bases, V lost 7 bases, and 14 bases had no gene match.

With regard to this clonotype: The junction differs from germline at one of its ends, possibly a read error. The V gene is TRBV4-2, the J gene TRBJ1-2, with D possibly TRBD1 on 5 matching bases. Germline V lookup: CDR1 LGHNA, CDR2 YNFKEQ. The CDR3 totals 13 residues. CDR3 amino acids: CASSQDGAYGYAF. DNA for the CDR3: TGTGCCAGCAGCCAAGATGGGGCCTATGGCTACGCCTTC.

On this clonotype itself: This could be a read error, since a much larger clone is one nucleotide away. CDR3 sequence: CASARTVHYEQYF. CDR3 in DNA: TGTGCGAGCGCCAGGACAGTTCACTACGAGCAGTACTTC. This chain links TRBV2 with TRBJ2-7; D might be TRBD1 (6 bases). Germline CDR1 is SNHLY and CDR2 is FYNNEI. The CDR3 has 13 residues.